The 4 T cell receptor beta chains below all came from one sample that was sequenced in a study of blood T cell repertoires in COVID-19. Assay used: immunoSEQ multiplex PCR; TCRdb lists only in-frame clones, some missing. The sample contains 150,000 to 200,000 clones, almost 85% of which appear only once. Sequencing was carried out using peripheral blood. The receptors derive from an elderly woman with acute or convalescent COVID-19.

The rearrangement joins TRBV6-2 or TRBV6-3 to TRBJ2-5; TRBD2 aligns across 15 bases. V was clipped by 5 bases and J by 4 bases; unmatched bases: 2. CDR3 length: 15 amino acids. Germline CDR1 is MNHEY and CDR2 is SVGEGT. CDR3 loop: CASSQGLAGGETQYF. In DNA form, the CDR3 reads TGTGCCAGCAGTCAGGGACTAGCGGGAGGAGAGACCCAGTACTTC.

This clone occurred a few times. In nucleotides, the CDR3 is TGTGCCAGCAGCGGGGGACAGGGACCCCAAGAGACCCAGTACTTC. Protein product: CASSGGQGPQETQYF. The chain recombines TRBV5-6 with TRBJ2-5, with TRBD1 matching 9 bases. J lost 1 base, V lost 4 bases, and 5 bases had no gene match. CDR1 is SGHDT and CDR2 is YYEEEE in the germline V gene. The CDR3 runs 15 residues.

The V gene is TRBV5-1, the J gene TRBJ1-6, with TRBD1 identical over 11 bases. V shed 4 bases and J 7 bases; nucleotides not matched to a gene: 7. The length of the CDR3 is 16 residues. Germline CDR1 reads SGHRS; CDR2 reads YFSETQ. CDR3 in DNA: TGCGCCAGCAGCCTGGGACAGGGGGGGAACAATTCACCCCTCCACTTT. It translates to CASSLGQGGNNSPLHF.

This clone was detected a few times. The CDR3 sequence: CASSPRGGEQYF. Here the CDR3 DNA reads TGTGCCAGCAGCCCCAGGGGAGGGGAGCAGTACTTC. The chain couples TRBV7-9 to TRBJ2-7; a possible D gene is TRBD2 (7 bases). The CDR3 runs to 12 residues. V was pared by 5 bases and J by 7 bases, with 12 bases between. The germline V gene encodes CDR1 SEHNR and CDR2 FQNEAQ (reference sequence).